Presented here are 10 T cell receptor beta chains from one specimen sequenced in a study of blood T cell repertoires in COVID-19. Some clones are missing from TCRdb's copy, which holds only in-frame ones; the method was immunoSEQ multiplex PCR. The repertoire consists of about 260,000 clones, with around nine tenths occurring once and the leading ten covering about 11%. The specimen was peripheral blood. The receptor set was obtained from a woman in her 30s with COVID-19, enrolled during active disease.

V usage is TRBV5-4 and J usage is TRBJ1-4, with D uncertain. Germline V gives CDR1 SGHNT, CDR2 YYREEE (reference sequence). Trimming removed 4 bases from V and 0 bases from J, with 7 bases in between. This CDR3 spans 14 amino acids. CDR3: CASSPTATNEKLFF. In DNA, the CDR3 is TGTGCCAGCAGCCCCACAGCAACTAATGAAAAACTGTTTTTT.

The sample holds a few counts of this clone. This chain connects TRBV6-5 to TRBJ2-1; D is perhaps TRBD1 (5 bases). Germline CDR1 is MNHEY and CDR2 is SVGAGI. V lost 8 bases and J 4 bases, leaving 18 bases between the germline ends. The CDR3 loop spans 15 amino acids. CDR3 residues: CASGPQGTRYNEQFF. The DNA for the CDR3 is TGTGCCAGCGGTCCGCAGGGAACCCGATACAATGAGCAGTTCTTC.

The CDR3 coding sequence is TGTGCCAGCAGCTTCGGTAACAGCGGTTACAATGAGCAGTTCTTC. Encoded protein: CASSFGNSGYNEQFF. The chain recombines TRBV11-3 with TRBJ2-1; D may be TRBD2 (5 bases). Per the germline V gene, CDR1 is SGHNT and CDR2 is YENEEA. Trimming pared 3 bases from V and 4 bases from J, leaving 13 bases between. CDR3 length equals 15 residues.

The CDR3 reads CASRDISGANVLTF. As DNA, the CDR3 is TGCGCCAGCAGGGACATCTCTGGGGCCAACGTCCTGACTTTC. This chain connects TRBV5-1 to TRBJ2-6; possible D gene TRBD1, 5 bases. V gave up 5 bases and J gave up 0 bases, with 6 bases separating them. From germline, CDR1 is SGHRS and CDR2 YFSETQ. This CDR3 is 14 amino acids long.

V is TRBV29-1 and J is TRBJ2-7; D gene ambiguous. The CDR3 is 11 amino acids. V lost 6 bases to trimming and J lost 4 bases, with 10 bases between them. The germline V gene encodes CDR1 SQVTM and CDR2 ANQGSEA. Here the CDR3 DNA reads TGCAGCGTCAGAAACAAATACGAGCAGTACTTC. It specifies CSVRNKYEQYF.

The rearrangement links TRBV27 to TRBJ2-7; no reliable D call. Trimming took off 11 bases at V and 4 bases at J, with 9 bases between the two ends. Germline CDR1 is MNHEY and CDR2 is SMNVEV (reference sequence). The CDR3 runs to 10 residues. CDR3 residues: CAAGFYEQYF. CDR3 in DNA: TGTGCCGCCGGGTTTTACGAGCAGTACTTC.

V usage is TRBV5-4 and J usage is TRBJ1-1, with unresolved D. V lost 0 bases and J lost 5, with 8 bases in between. The V gene's germline CDR1 is SGHNT and CDR2 YYREEE (reference sequence). The CDR3 contains 13 residues. CDR3 sequence: CASSLAGWTEAFF. CDR3 nucleotides: TGTGCCAGCAGCTTGGCGGGTTGGACTGAAGCTTTCTTT.

DNA of the CDR3: TGTGCCAGCAGTGGGGTGAAGGGGGCCTACGAGCAGTACTTC. This codes for CASSGVKGAYEQYF. The rearrangement joins TRBV28 to TRBJ2-7, with TRBD1 as a possible D gene (6 bases). Germline CDR1 is MDHEN and CDR2 is SYDVKM. V was shortened by 5 bases and J by 2 bases, with 13 bases between the two germline ends. The CDR3 spans 14 residues.

The rearrangement joins TRBV24-1 to TRBJ1-6; D gene uncertain. The CDR3 totals 14 residues. Trimming shortened V by 4 bases and J by 6 bases, and 9 bases separated the two germline ends. Germline CDR1 and CDR2: KGHDR and SFDVKD. In nucleotides, the CDR3 is TGTGCCACCAGTGACCCAGGCCCTAATTCACCCCTCCACTTT. Translating gives CATSDPGPNSPLHF.

The chain links TRBV6-1 to TRBJ1-1; D unresolved. The CDR3 is 13 residues long. V was shortened by 3 bases and J by 1 base, with 6 bases between the two germline ends. Germline CDR1 MNHNS, CDR2 SASEGT. The CDR3 is CASSEVENTEAFF. The CDR3 DNA follows: TGTGCCAGCAGTGAGGTAGAGAACACTGAAGCTTTCTTT.